This TCR beta chain is drawn from a study of technical replicates of blood from a few donors. The table came from immunoSEQ multiplex PCR; TCRdb's copy has only in-frame clones and leaves some out. The data hold 50,000 to 60,000 clones, with around 91% observed a single time. In this sample, this clone turned up a few times. CDR1 and CDR2 (germline): LGHNA, YSLEER. The CDR3 has 15 residues. V was pared by 0 bases and J by 8 bases, with 5 bases of the junction left unmatched. The receptor's source is a human donor in good health. Some clones in this sample may be carry-over from other donors' samples. The J gene is TRBJ1-2, the V gene TRBV4-3; 11 bases are a match to TRBD1. The sequencing sample was made of PBMCs. The CDR3 is CASSQDSRTGGGYTF. The CDR3 DNA sequence: TGCGCCAGCAGCCAAGACTCCAGGACAGGGGGCGGCTACACCTTC.